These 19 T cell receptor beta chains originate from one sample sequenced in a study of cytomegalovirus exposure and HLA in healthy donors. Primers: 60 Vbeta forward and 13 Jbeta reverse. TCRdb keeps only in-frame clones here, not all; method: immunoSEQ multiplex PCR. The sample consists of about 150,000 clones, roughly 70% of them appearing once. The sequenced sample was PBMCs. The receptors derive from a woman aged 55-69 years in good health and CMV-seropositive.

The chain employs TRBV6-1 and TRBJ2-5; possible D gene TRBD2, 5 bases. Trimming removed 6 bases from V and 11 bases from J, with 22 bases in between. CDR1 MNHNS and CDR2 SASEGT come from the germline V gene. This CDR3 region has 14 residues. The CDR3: CASSSFDKVWEQYF. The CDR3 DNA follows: TGTGCCAGCAGCTCTTTCGACAAGGTGTGGGAGCAGTACTTC.

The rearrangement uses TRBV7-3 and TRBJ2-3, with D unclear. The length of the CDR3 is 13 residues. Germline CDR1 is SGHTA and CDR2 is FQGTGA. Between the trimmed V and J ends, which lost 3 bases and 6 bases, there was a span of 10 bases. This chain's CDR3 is CASSFQPEDTQYF. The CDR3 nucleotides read TGTGCCAGCAGCTTTCAGCCGGAGGATACGCAGTATTTT.

CDR3 nucleotides: TGTGCCAGCAGTGTCCGGTACAGGGACACCGGGGAGCTGTTTTTT. The encoded protein is CASSVRYRDTGELFF. The J gene is TRBJ2-2, the V gene TRBV6-1, with D perhaps matching TRBD1 (6 bases). The CDR3 extends over 15 amino acids. Trimming cost V 4 bases and J 3 bases, with 12 bases left between them. In germline, CDR1 is MNHNS, CDR2 SASEGT.

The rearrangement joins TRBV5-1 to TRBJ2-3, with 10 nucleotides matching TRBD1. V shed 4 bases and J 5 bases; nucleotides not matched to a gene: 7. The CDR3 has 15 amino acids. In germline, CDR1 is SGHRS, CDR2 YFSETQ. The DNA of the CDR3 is TGCGCCAGCAGCACAGACAGGGGGCGAGGAGATACGCAGTATTTT. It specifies CASSTDRGRGDTQYF.

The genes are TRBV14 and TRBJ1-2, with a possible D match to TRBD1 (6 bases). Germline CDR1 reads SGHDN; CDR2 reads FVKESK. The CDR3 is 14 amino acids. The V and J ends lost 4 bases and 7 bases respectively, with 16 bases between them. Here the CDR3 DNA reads TGTGCCAGCAGCCCTTACCGACAGGCCCGTGGCTACACCTTC. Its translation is CASSPYRQARGYTF.

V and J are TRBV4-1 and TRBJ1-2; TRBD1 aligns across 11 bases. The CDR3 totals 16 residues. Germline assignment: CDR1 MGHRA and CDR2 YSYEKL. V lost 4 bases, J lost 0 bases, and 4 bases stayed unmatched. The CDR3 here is CASSRGQGAPNYGYTF. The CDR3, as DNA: TGCGCCAGCAGCCGTGGACAGGGGGCGCCTAACTATGGCTACACCTTC.

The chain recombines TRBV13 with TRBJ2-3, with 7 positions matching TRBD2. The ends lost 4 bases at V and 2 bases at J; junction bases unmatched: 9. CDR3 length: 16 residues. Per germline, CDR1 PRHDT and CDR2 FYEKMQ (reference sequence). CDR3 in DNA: TGTGCCAGCAGCTCCACTAGCGTAAATTTCACAGATACGCAGTATTTT. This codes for CASSSTSVNFTDTQYF. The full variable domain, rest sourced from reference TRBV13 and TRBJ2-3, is AAGVIQSPRHLIKEKRETATLKCYPIPRHDTVYWYQQGPGQDPQFLISFYEKMQSDKGSIPDRFSAQQFSDYHSELNMSSLELGDSALYFCASSSTSVNFTDTQYFGPGTRLTVL.

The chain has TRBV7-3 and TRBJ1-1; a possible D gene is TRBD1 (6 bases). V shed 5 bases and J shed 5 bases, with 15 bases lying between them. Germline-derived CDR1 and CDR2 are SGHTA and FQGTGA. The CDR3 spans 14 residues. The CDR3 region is CASSGGTLGTEAFF. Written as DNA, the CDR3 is TGTGCCAGCAGCGGGGGCACCCTCGGGACTGAAGCTTTCTTT.

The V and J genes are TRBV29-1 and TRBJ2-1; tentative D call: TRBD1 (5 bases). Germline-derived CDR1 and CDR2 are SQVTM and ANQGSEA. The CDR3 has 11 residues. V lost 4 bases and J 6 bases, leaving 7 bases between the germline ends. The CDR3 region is CSVGQFNEQFF. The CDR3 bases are TGCAGCGTTGGACAGTTCAATGAGCAGTTCTTC.

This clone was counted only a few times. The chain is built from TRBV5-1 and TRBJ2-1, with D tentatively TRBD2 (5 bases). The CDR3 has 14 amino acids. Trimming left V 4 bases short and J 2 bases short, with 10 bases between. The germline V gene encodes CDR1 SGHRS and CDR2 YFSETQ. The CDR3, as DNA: TGCGCCAGCAGCACGGCTAGCACCTACAATGAGCAGTTCTTC. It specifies CASSTASTYNEQFF.

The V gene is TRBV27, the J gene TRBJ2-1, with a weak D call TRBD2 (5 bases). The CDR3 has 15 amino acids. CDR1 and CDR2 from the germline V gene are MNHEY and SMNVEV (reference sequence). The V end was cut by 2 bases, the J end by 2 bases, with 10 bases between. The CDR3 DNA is TGTGCCAGCAGTTTAGTTCTAGCTCCCTACAATGAGCAGTTCTTC. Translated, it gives CASSLVLAPYNEQFF.

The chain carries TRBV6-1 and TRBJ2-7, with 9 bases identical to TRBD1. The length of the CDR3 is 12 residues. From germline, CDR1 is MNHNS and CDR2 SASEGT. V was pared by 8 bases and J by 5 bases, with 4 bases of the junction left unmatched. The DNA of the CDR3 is TGTGCCAGCGACAGGGGGGTGGACGAGCAGTACTTC. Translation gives CASDRGVDEQYF.

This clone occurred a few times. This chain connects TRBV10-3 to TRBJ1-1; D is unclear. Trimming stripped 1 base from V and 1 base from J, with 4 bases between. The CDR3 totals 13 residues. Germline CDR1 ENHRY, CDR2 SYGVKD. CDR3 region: CAISEYGNTEAFF. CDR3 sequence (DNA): TGTGCCATCAGTGAGTACGGGAACACTGAAGCTTTCTTT.

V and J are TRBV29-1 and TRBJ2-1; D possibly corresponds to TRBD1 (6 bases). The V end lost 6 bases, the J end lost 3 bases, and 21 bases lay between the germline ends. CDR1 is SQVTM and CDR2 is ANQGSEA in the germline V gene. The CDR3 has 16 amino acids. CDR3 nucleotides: TGCAGCGTCCTACTACAGGGTGGGGGTCACTACAATGAGCAGTTCTTC. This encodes CSVLLQGGGHYNEQFF.

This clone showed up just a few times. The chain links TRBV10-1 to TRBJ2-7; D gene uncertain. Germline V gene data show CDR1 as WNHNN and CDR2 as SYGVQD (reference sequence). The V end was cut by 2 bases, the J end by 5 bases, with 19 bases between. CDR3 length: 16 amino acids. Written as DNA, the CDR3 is TGCGCCAGCAGTGAGGAAACTCGGGTCCGTTTCGACGAGCAGTACTTC. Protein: CASSEETRVRFDEQYF.

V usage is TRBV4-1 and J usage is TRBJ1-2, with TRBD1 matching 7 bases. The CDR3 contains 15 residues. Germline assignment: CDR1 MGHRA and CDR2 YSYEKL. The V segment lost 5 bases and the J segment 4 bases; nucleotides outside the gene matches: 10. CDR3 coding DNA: TGCGCCAGCAGCGAAGCAGGGGGGCAGTCCTATGGCTACACCTTC. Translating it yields CASSEAGGQSYGYTF.

The chain's CDR3 is CASTGGVTPYEQYF. CDR3 in DNA: TGTGCCAGCACGGGAGGTGTCACACCCTACGAGCAGTACTTC. The gene calls are TRBV28 and TRBJ2-7; TRBD2 matches 7 bases. This CDR3 region has 14 residues. Germline V gene data show CDR1 as MDHEN and CDR2 as SYDVKM. V gave up 7 bases and J gave up 2 bases; unmatched junction bases: 8.

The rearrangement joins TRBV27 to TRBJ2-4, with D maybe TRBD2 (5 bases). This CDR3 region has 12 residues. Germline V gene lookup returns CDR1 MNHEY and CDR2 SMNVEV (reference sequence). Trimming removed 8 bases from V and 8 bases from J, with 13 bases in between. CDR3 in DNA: TGTGCCAGCCGGGATCCAAAGGACATTCAGTACTTC. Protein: CASRDPKDIQYF.

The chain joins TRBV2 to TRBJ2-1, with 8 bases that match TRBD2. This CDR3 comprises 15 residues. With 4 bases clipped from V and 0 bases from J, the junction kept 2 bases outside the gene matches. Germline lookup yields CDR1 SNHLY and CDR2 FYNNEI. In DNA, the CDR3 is TGTGCCAGCAGTGGACTAGCGTACTCCTACAATGAGCAGTTCTTC. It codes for CASSGLAYSYNEQFF.